These 30 T cell receptor beta chains were sequenced from one sample in a study of blood T cell repertoires in COVID-19. Produced via immunoSEQ multiplex PCR; TCRdb's table is partial and in-frame only. The sample has around 200,000 clones, around 87% seen once; the top ten hold less than 3.5%. The source material was peripheral blood. The receptor source for this set is a man aged 40-49 years with active or convalescent COVID-19.

V is TRBV27 and J is TRBJ1-1; D is perhaps TRBD1 (5 bases). Germline V gene lookup returns CDR1 MNHEY and CDR2 SMNVEV (reference sequence). The V gene lost 3 bases and the J gene lost 3 bases, with 8 bases spanning the gap. This CDR3 has 13 residues. CDR3 in amino acids: CASSFQGDTEAFF. The DNA of the CDR3 is TGTGCCAGCAGTTTCCAGGGCGACACTGAAGCTTTCTTT.

The chain links TRBV13 to TRBJ2-3, with 11 positions matching TRBD2. The V and J ends lost 7 bases and 4 bases, in that order; junction bases with no gene match: 7. In germline, CDR1 is PRHDT, CDR2 FYEKMQ (reference sequence). The CDR3 length is 15 residues. The CDR3 DNA reads TGTGCCAGCAAAATTAGCGGGGGGGACCCAGATACGCAGTATTTT. It is translated as CASKISGGDPDTQYF.

The chain uses TRBV7-3 and TRBJ2-3; 13 nucleotides agree with TRBD2. This CDR3 has 18 amino acids. The germline CDR1 and CDR2 sequences are SGHTA and FQGTGA. Trimming removed 2 bases from V and 0 bases from J; junction bases left unmatched: 5. The CDR3 spells CASSLLRTSGGSTDTQYF. DNA for the CDR3: TGTGCCAGCAGCTTATTACGGACTAGCGGGGGCAGCACAGATACGCAGTATTTT. The full variable domain, completed using reference TRBV7-3 and TRBJ2-3, is GAGVSQTPSNKVTEKGKYVELRCDPISGHTALYWYRQSLGQGPEFLIYFQGTGAADDSGLPNDRFFAVRPEGSVSTLKIQRTERGDSAVYLCASSLLRTSGGSTDTQYFGPGTRLTVL.

CDR3 sequence reads: CASSLELAGSQETQYF. The CDR3, as DNA: TGTGCCAGCAGCTTGGAACTAGCGGGGTCCCAAGAGACCCAGTACTTC. The chain combines TRBV5-4 with TRBJ2-5; 10 nucleotides match TRBD2. J was trimmed by 1 base and V by 0 bases; bases with no gene match: 3. Germline V CDR1 and CDR2: SGHNT, YYREEE (reference sequence). This CDR3 contains 16 residues. Full variable domain (remainder filled in from reference TRBV5-4 and TRBJ2-5): ETGVTQSPTHLIKTRGQQVTLRCSSQSGHNTVSWYQQALGQGPQFIFQYYREEENGRGNFPPRFSGLQFPNYSSELNVNALELDDSALYLCASSLELAGSQETQYFGPGTRLLVL.

This clone was picked up a small number of times. V gene TRBV30 combines with J gene TRBJ1-2, with 7 bases identical to TRBD1. V was pared by 8 bases and J by 1 base, with 13 bases of the junction left unmatched. Germline V CDR1 and CDR2: GTSNPN, SVGIG (reference sequence). This CDR3 comprises 15 residues. The CDR3 loop reads CALRQGANFNYGYTF. The CDR3 region has the DNA TGTGCCCTAAGACAGGGCGCGAACTTTAACTATGGCTACACCTTC.

This chain uses TRBV9 with TRBJ2-3; TRBD1 matches at 7 bases. V shed 0 bases, J shed 1 base, and the junction held 5 bases outside the gene matches. CDR1 is SGDLS, CDR2 YYNGEE, per germline. This CDR3 is 16 amino acids long. The CDR3 sequence is CASSVGQGEGTDTQYF. Here the CDR3 DNA reads TGTGCCAGCAGCGTAGGACAGGGCGAGGGCACAGATACGCAGTATTTT.

The V and J genes are TRBV28 and TRBJ2-5; maybe TRBD1 (6 bases). V gave up 6 bases and J gave up 2 bases, with 16 bases separating them. Germline loops: CDR1 MDHEN, CDR2 SYDVKM. The CDR3 loop spans 15 amino acids. As DNA, the CDR3 is TGTGCCAGCAGCCCTTCGGACAGAATTCAAGAGACCCAGTACTTC. This encodes CASSPSDRIQETQYF.

In DNA form, the CDR3 reads TGTGCCAGCAGTTACGGGACAGGGGGCGCCTACGAGCAGTACTTC. Its protein product is CASSYGTGGAYEQYF. This chain joins TRBV7-9 and TRBJ2-7; 12 bases match TRBD1. The CDR3 has 15 residues. From germline, CDR1 is SEHNR and CDR2 FQNEAQ (reference sequence). J gave up 2 bases and V 6 bases, and 5 bases lay outside the gene matches.

This chain connects TRBV11-2 to TRBJ1-6; 7 bases fit TRBD1. The germline gives CDR1 SGHAT, CDR2 FQNNGV. V lost 1 base and J lost 7; bases outside the gene matches: 7. The CDR3 is 16 amino acids. The CDR3 bases are TGTGCCAGCAGCTTAGGGTACAGGGGAAGAAATTCACCCCTCCACTTT. This translates into CASSLGYRGRNSPLHF.

V is TRBV4-3 and J is TRBJ2-5, with D maybe TRBD1 (6 bases). The V gene's germline CDR1 is LGHNA and CDR2 YSLEER. The CDR3 spans 15 residues. Trimming stripped 0 bases from V and 7 bases from J, with 15 bases between. This CDR3 reads CASSQDWDTSRTQYF. CDR3 nucleotides: TGCGCCAGCAGCCAAGACTGGGACACGTCAAGGACCCAGTACTTC.

This clone was found a few times. The rearrangement links TRBV5-4 to TRBJ1-2; 8 positions agree with TRBD1. CDR1 is SGHNT and CDR2 is YYREEE in the germline V gene (reference sequence). There are 15 residues in the CDR3. The V and J ends lost 4 bases and 4 bases, in that order; junction bases with no gene match: 9. Here the CDR3 DNA reads TGTGCCAGCAGCGGGGGGACAGGACAGACCTATGGCTACACCTTC. This gives the protein CASSGGTGQTYGYTF.

The chain carries TRBV19 and TRBJ2-2; D is unclear. V shed 8 bases and J shed 3 bases, with 19 bases lying between them. The CDR3 consists of 16 residues. In germline, CDR1 is LNHDA, CDR2 SQIVND (reference sequence). CDR3 amino acids: CASYLRLSSYTGELFF. In DNA form, the CDR3 reads TGTGCCAGTTACCTACGACTTTCCAGTTACACCGGGGAGCTGTTTTTT.

The DNA of the CDR3 is TGCGCCAGCAGCCAAGACGGTCTGCCTATGGAGACCCAGTACTTC. It translates to CASSQDGLPMETQYF. This rearrangement joins TRBV4-3 to TRBJ2-5; D is uncertain. Germline CDR1 LGHNA, CDR2 YSLEER. V was clipped by 0 bases and J by 5 bases, with 13 bases between them. The CDR3 runs 15 residues.

This rearrangement joins TRBV27 to TRBJ2-5; the D gene is possibly TRBD1 (5 bases). The CDR3 covers 16 residues. CDR1 and CDR2 from the germline V gene are MNHEY and SMNVEV (reference sequence). V was shortened by 6 bases and J by 7 bases, with 24 bases between the two germline ends. CDR3 protein: CASRTRQGASLWTQYF. The CDR3 DNA reads as TGTGCCAGCAGGACCAGGCAAGGGGCGTCATTGTGGACCCAGTACTTC.

The CDR3 region has the DNA TGTGCCAGCAGCTTAACAGGGGGGATTCGCCAGTTCTTC. It encodes CASSLTGGIRQFF. V and J are TRBV21-1 and TRBJ2-1; the table assigns TRBD1, which was not confirmed against the DNA. TRBV21-1 is classified as a pseudogene. This CDR3 contains 13 residues.

The CDR3 reads CASSQFGTGGTEAFF. CDR3 coding DNA: TGCGCCAGCAGCCAATTCGGGACAGGGGGCACTGAAGCTTTCTTT. The chain employs TRBV4-3 and TRBJ1-1, with TRBD1 matching 11 bases. The CDR3 has 15 residues. The germline gives CDR1 LGHNA, CDR2 YSLEER. J gave up 4 bases and V 2 bases, and 3 bases lay outside the gene matches.

The gene calls are TRBV19 and TRBJ1-1; D call uncertain. Germline CDR1 and CDR2: LNHDA and SQIVND (reference sequence). V shed 1 base and J shed 4 bases, with 13 bases lying between them. The CDR3 consists of 15 residues. The CDR3 region is CASSIGTFVATEAFF. The CDR3 bases are TGTGCCAGTAGTATAGGTACCTTCGTGGCCACTGAAGCTTTCTTT.

V gene TRBV5-5 combines with J gene TRBJ2-1; a possible D gene is TRBD1 (6 bases). The germline V gene has CDR1 SGHKS and CDR2 YYEKEE (reference sequence). Trimming cost V 5 bases and J 8 bases, with 20 bases left between them. The CDR3 has 15 residues. CDR3 loop: CASSSGVSFADEQFF. The CDR3 nucleotides read TGTGCCAGCAGTTCAGGGGTCTCCTTCGCCGATGAGCAGTTCTTC.

The chain links TRBV3-1 (or the pseudogene TRBV3-2) to TRBJ1-2; D is unclear. The V and J ends lost 3 bases and 8 bases respectively, with 10 bases between them. There are 12 residues in the CDR3. Germline V CDR1 and CDR2: LGHDT, YNNKEL (reference sequence). The CDR3 nucleotides are TGTGCCAGCAGCCATGAGACGGAGGGCTACACCTTC. Its protein is CASSHETEGYTF.

In DNA form, the CDR3 reads TGTGCCAGCAGCTTAAGCCAGGGGGGTATCTATGGCTACACCTTC. Translating it yields CASSLSQGGIYGYTF. The chain recombines TRBV7-2 with TRBJ1-2, with TRBD1 identical over 7 bases. V gave up 2 bases and J gave up 4 bases; unmatched junction bases: 7. CDR3 length: 15 amino acids. Germline V gives CDR1 SGHTA, CDR2 FQGNSA.

In this sample, this clone turned up once. The CDR3 protein is CASSNPGRSTDTQYF. CDR3 DNA sequence: TGTGCCAGCAGTAACCCGGGTCGCAGCACAGATACGCAGTATTTT. The J gene is TRBJ2-3, the V gene TRBV6-5, with D unresolved. The germline V gene has CDR1 MNHEY and CDR2 SVGAGI. This CDR3 has 15 amino acids. Trimming took off 5 bases at V and 0 bases at J, with 12 bases between the two ends.

This chain joins TRBV5-1 and TRBJ1-5; TRBD1 matches at 7 bases. The germline V gene encodes CDR1 SGHRS and CDR2 YFSETQ. V trimming: 4 bases; J trimming: 5 bases; junction bases outside the gene matches: 3. This CDR3 is built from 13 residues. In nucleotides, the CDR3 is TGCGCCAGCAGCCCGGGGACAGATCAGCCCCAGCATTTT. This codes for CASSPGTDQPQHF.

This sequence joins TRBV7-3 and TRBJ2-3; possibly TRBD2 for D (6 bases). CDR1 and CDR2 (germline): SGHTA, FQGTGA. The CDR3 covers 14 residues. Trimming removed 5 bases at V and 4 bases at J, with 13 bases between. CDR3 in amino acids: CASSHGGISDTQYF. The CDR3 DNA follows: TGTGCCAGCAGCCATGGCGGGATCTCAGATACGCAGTATTTT.

V gene TRBV28 combines with J gene TRBJ1-2, with 7 bases fitting TRBD1. The CDR3 has 14 amino acids. V was clipped by 6 bases and J by 6 bases; unmatched bases: 10. Germline CDR1 reads MDHEN; CDR2 reads SYDVKM. CDR3 sequence reads: CASRPTGIYNGYTF. The CDR3 DNA is TGTGCCAGCAGACCGACAGGGATTTATAATGGCTACACCTTC.

The chain joins TRBV5-6 to TRBJ2-1; D unresolved. CDR3 length equals 12 residues. The V gene lost 0 bases and the J gene lost 7 bases, with 5 bases spanning the gap. Per germline, CDR1 SGHDT and CDR2 YYEEEE. The CDR3 spells CASSLGPNEQFF. The CDR3 nucleotides are TGTGCCAGCAGCTTGGGGCCGAATGAGCAGTTCTTC.

This clone was found a few times. The gene calls are TRBV2 and TRBJ1-4; TRBD1 might be the D (5 bases). The CDR3 has 15 amino acids. V gave up 0 bases and J gave up 7 bases, with 12 bases separating them. The V gene's germline CDR1 is SNHLY and CDR2 FYNNEI. CDR3 nucleotide sequence: TGTGCCAGCAGTGAAGCGGGGGGGGTTGGTGAAAAACTGTTTTTT. Its protein is CASSEAGGVGEKLFF. Looking up the rest from reference TRBV2 and TRBJ1-4 gives the full variable domain: EPEVTQTPSHQVTQMGQEVILRCVPISNHLYFYWYRQILGQKVEFLVSFYNNEISEKSEIFDDQFSVERPDGSNFTLKIRSTKLEDSAMYFCASSEAGGVGEKLFFGSGTQLSVL.

V gene TRBV2 combines with J gene TRBJ1-4; D is possibly TRBD1 (6 bases). The CDR3 contains 16 residues. V was clipped by 2 bases and J by 2 bases, with 12 bases between them. The germline CDR1 and CDR2 sequences are SNHLY and FYNNEI. In nucleotides, the CDR3 is TGTGCCAGCAGTGAAACGGGAGGGGGGACTAATGAAAAACTGTTTTTT. Residues: CASSETGGGTNEKLFF. Full variable domain (remainder filled in from reference TRBV2 and TRBJ1-4): EPEVTQTPSHQVTQMGQEVILRCVPISNHLYFYWYRQILGQKVEFLVSFYNNEISEKSEIFDDQFSVERPDGSNFTLKIRSTKLEDSAMYFCASSETGGGTNEKLFFGSGTQLSVL.

The chain combines TRBV5-1 with TRBJ1-3, with D maybe TRBD1 (6 bases). Trimming removed 2 bases from V and 0 bases from J, with 9 bases in between. In germline, CDR1 is SGHRS, CDR2 YFSETQ. This CDR3 has 15 amino acids. CDR3 sequence (DNA): TGCGCCAGCAGCTTAGGACAGAACTCTGGAAACACCATATATTTT. It translates to CASSLGQNSGNTIYF.

This chain uses TRBV2 with TRBJ1-5, with D hard to call. The CDR3 spans 13 residues. Germline lookup yields CDR1 SNHLY and CDR2 FYNNEI. V lost 7 bases, J lost 1 base, and 8 bases lay in between. CDR3 sequence: CASMRASNQPQHF. The CDR3 DNA is TGTGCCAGCATGAGGGCAAGCAATCAGCCCCAGCATTTT.

This chain joins TRBV7-8 and TRBJ2-5; 8 positions match TRBD1. V shed 3 bases and J 5 bases; nucleotides not matched to a gene: 5. The germline CDR1 and CDR2 sequences are SGHVS and FQNEAQ. This CDR3 is 14 amino acids long. In DNA, the CDR3 is TGTGCCAGCAGCTTCCCGACAGGGGAGGAGACCCAGTACTTC. It encodes CASSFPTGEETQYF.